This T cell receptor (beta chain) was sequenced for a study of Ad26.COV2.S vaccination and SARS-CoV-2 variants. Whole-study findings and limits: Placebo recipients showed lower spike-specific TCR breadth than vaccinees. Breadth, reportedly substantial, characterized the spike-specific CD8+ and CD4+ T cell responses after vaccination. Placebo and vaccine recipients had non-spike TCR breadth that was similar.

Clones were read by immunoSEQ multiplex PCR, and TCRdb kept only the in-frame ones, dropping some. Here the sample spans about 350,000 clones, 70% to 90% being singletons. Treatment defined: about 20 received Ad26.COV2.S at low or high dose, single or two shots; several received placebo; per-sample allocation not given. Sampling happened 63 days after the first vaccine or placebo injection. Comment on this clone: Its antigen is unidentified.

Looked up from germline, CDR1 is SEHNR and CDR2 is FQNEAQ (reference sequence). The CDR3 consists of 16 residues. With 1 base clipped from V and 4 bases from J, the junction kept 7 bases outside the gene matches. The sequences come from peripheral blood, collected in a trial of Ad26.COV2.S vaccine versus placebo. The receptor was isolated from a person aged 18-60 years who received the Ad26.COV2.S COVID-19 vaccine or a placebo. The chain employs TRBV7-9 and TRBJ1-5; 7 bases fit TRBD1. The CDR3 region is CASSLGYRGANQPQHF. The CDR3 DNA is TGTGCCAGCAGCTTAGGGTACAGGGGCGCGAATCAGCCCCAGCATTTT.